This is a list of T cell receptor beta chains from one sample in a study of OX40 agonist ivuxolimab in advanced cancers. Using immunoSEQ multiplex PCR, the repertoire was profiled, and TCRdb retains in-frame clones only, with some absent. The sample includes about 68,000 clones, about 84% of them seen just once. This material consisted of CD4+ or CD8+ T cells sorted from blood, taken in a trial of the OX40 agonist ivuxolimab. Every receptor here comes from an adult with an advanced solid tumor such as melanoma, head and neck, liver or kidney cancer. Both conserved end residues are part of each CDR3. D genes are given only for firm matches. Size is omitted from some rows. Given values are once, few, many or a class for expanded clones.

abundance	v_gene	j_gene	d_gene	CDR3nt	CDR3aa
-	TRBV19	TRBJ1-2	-	TGTGCCAGTAGTATAGGGGCAGAGGGTAACTATGGCTACACCTTC	CASSIGAEGNYGYTF
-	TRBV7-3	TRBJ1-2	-	TGTGCCAGCAGCCCAGGTCCAGGGAACTATGGCTACACCTTC	CASSPGPGNYGYTF
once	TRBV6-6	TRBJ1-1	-	TGTGCCAGCAGTTACGGAGGGGAATTCGAAGCTTTCTTT	CASSYGGEFEAFF
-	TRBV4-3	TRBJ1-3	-	TGCGCCAGCAGCCAAGTAGTAGGAGGGGGAAACACCATATATTTT	CASSQVVGGGNTIYF
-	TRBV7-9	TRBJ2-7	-	TGTGCCAGCAGCTCCAAAATAGCCGAGCAGTACTTC	CASSSKIAEQYF
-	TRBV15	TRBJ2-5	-	TGTGCCACCAGCATCCGGACAGCAAGACAGACCCAGTACTTC	CATSIRTARQTQYF
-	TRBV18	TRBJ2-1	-	TGTGCCAGCTCACCGCCTCCCTCCAATGAGCAGTTCTTC	CASSPPPSNEQFF
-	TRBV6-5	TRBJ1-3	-	TGTGCCAGCAGTTACTCGTGGCCAAGCTCTGGAAACACCATATATTTT	CASSYSWPSSGNTIYF
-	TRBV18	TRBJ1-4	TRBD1	TGTGCCAGCTCCCCGCGACAGGGCGCAAATGAAAAACTGTTTTTT	CASSPRQGANEKLFF
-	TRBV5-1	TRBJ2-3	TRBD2	TGCGCCAGCCGCCTAGCGGGCAGCACAGATACGCAGTATTTT	CASRLAGSTDTQYF
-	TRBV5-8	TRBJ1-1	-	TGTGCCAGCAGCTTGGACCCGGCTCTTGAAGCTTTCTTT	CASSLDPALEAFF
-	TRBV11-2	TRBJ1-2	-	TGTGCCAGCAGCACGCGGCCACTTGGGGTGGGGTATGGCTACACCTTC	CASSTRPLGVGYGYTF
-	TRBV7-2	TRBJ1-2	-	TGTGCCAGCAGCTTATTTCAGGGCCCTAATGGCTACACCTTC	CASSLFQGPNGYTF
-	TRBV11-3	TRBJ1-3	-	TGTGCCAGCAGCAGAACAGGCTCTGGAAACACCATATATTTT	CASSRTGSGNTIYF
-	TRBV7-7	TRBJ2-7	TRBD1	TGTGCCAGCAGCTTAGAGACAGGGAGCGAGCAGTACTTC	CASSLETGSEQYF
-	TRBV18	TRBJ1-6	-	TGTGCCAGCTCAACGTCCGTGAATTCACCCCTCCACTTT	CASSTSVNSPLHF
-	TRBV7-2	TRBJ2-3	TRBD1	TGTGCCAGCAGCTCAACAGGGGTCACAGATACGCAGTATTTT	CASSSTGVTDTQYF
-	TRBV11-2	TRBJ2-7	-	TGTGCCAGCAGCCTACCCGGGTGGGCCTCCTACGAGCAGTACTTC	CASSLPGWASYEQYF
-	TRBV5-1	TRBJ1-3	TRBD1	TGCGCCAGCAGTCACGGGACAGCGGGCTCTGGAAACACCATATATTTT	CASSHGTAGSGNTIYF
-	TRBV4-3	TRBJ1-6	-	TGCGCCAGCAGCCAAGGCTCAATTCCCGATTCACCCCTCCACTTT	CASSQGSIPDSPLHF
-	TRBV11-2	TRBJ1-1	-	TGTGCCAGCAGCTTAAGGGAAGGGGGGAACACTGAAGCTTTCTTT	CASSLREGGNTEAFF
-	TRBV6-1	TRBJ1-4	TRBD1	TGTGCCAGCAGTGACTGGGGAGGGGACAGCTATGAAAAACTGTTTTTT	CASSDWGGDSYEKLFF
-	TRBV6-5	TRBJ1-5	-	TGTGCCAGCAGTTACCCCGGACAGCCCCAGCATTTT	CASSYPGQPQHF
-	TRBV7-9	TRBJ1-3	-	TGTGCCAGCAGCTTAGTTCGATCGGCAGGACTTGCTGGAAACACCATATATTTT	CASSLVRSAGLAGNTIYF
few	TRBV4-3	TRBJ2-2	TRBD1	TGCGCCAGCAGCCAGAGACGGGACAGCGCGAACACCGGGGAGCTGTTTTTT	CASSQRRDSANTGELFF
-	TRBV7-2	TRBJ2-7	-	TGTGCCAGCAGCTTCTCAGGAGATTTGACCTACGAGCAATACTTC	CASSFSGDLTYEQYF
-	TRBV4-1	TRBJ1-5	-	TGCGCCAGCAGCCAACAGAGACAGAGCAATCAGCCCCAGCATTTT	CASSQQRQSNQPQHF
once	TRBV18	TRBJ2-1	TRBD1	TGTGCCAGCTCAGGACGACAGGGTCTGGACAATGAGCAGTTCTTC	CASSGRQGLDNEQFF
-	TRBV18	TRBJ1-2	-	TGTGCCAGCTCAGCAGACAGGAGCTATGGCTACACCTTC	CASSADRSYGYTF
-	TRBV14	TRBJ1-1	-	TGTGCCAGCAGCCAAGAAGAGGGTATCGCTGAAGCTTTCTTT	CASSQEEGIAEAFF
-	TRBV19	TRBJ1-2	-	TGTGCCAGTAGTATTTCGGGGACGGAAGCTAACTATGGCTACACCTTC	CASSISGTEANYGYTF
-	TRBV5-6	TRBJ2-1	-	TGTGCCAGCAGCTTGGAACCTAAGGGGTACAATGAGCAGTTCTTC	CASSLEPKGYNEQFF
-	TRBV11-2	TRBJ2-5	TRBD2	TGTGCCAGTAGCGGGGGGGCAGGGGAGACCCAGTACTTC	CASSGGAGETQYF
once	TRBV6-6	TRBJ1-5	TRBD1	TGTGCCAGCAGTGGGCAGGGGGGGGGACAGCCCCAGCATTTT	CASSGQGGGQPQHF
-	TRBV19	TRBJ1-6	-	TGTGCCAGTAGCGCTAAGGGCCTCTCACCCCTCCACTTT	CASSAKGLSPLHF
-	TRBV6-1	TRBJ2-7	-	TGTGCCAGCAGACAGGGTTACGAGCAGTACTTC	CASRQGYEQYF
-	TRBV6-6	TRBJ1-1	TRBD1	TGTGCCAGCAGTTACGGGGACAGGGATACCACTGAAGCTTTCTTT	CASSYGDRDTTEAFF
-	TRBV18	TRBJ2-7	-	TGTGCCAGCTCACCACCGGGCACCAGCTCCTACGAGCAGTACTTC	CASSPPGTSSYEQYF
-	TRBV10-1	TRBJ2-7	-	TGCGCCAGCAGTGAGTCGGCAGGTACTAACTACGAGCAGTACTTC	CASSESAGTNYEQYF
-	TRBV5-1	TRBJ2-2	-	TGCGCCAGCAGCTTGATGTCGGGGGACACCGGGGAGCTGTTTTTT	CASSLMSGDTGELFF
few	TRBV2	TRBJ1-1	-	TGTGCCAGCAAACGAACGCTTACTGAAGCTTTCTTT	CASKRTLTEAFF
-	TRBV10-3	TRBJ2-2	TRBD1	TGTGCCATCAGCAGGGGACAGGGGAGAAACGGGGAGCTGTTTTTT	CAISRGQGRNGELFF
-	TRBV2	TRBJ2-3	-	TGTGCCAGCAGGGGGGATGATGTCACAGATACGCAGTATTTT	CASRGDDVTDTQYF
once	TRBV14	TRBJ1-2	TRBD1	TGTGCCAGCAGCGTGGGGACAGGGATCTATGGCTACACCTTC	CASSVGTGIYGYTF
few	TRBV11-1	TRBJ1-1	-	TGTGCCAGCAGCACCGGTGCAGCCACTGAAGCTTTCTTT	CASSTGAATEAFF
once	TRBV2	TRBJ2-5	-	TGTGTCAGCAGTCCAGGGGCTTCAGAGACCCAGTACTTC	CVSSPGASETQYF
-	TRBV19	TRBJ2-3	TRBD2	TGTGCCAGTAGTATTGCGGGGGGTGCAGATACGCAGTATTTT	CASSIAGGADTQYF
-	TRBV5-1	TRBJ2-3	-	TGCGCCAGCAGCCCCTCCAGCAGGGTCGCGGATACGCAGTATTTT	CASSPSSRVADTQYF
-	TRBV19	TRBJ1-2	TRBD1	TGTGCCAGTAGACTCCCGGGACAGGGAAACTATGGCTACACCTTC	CASRLPGQGNYGYTF
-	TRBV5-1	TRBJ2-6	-	TGCGCCAGCAGCCTGAATTCCGGCCTTTCTGGGGCCAACGTCCTGACTTTC	CASSLNSGLSGANVLTF
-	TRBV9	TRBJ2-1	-	TGTGCCAGCAGCGTAGGGGCAGGGGACAATGAGCAGTTCTTC	CASSVGAGDNEQFF
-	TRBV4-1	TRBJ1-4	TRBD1	TGCGCCAGCAGCCCGAGGGGGCCTAATGAAAAACTGTTTTTT	CASSPRGPNEKLFF
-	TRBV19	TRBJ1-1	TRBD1	TGTGCCAGTAGTATCTGGGACAGTATGAACACTGAAGCTTTCTTT	CASSIWDSMNTEAFF
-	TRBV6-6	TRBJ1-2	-	TGTGCCAGCAGAGGAGGGGACTATGGCTACACCTTC	CASRGGDYGYTF
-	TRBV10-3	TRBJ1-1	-	TGTGCCATCAGCCGGGCTGGCATGAACACTGAAGCTTTCTTT	CAISRAGMNTEAFF
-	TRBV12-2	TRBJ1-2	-	TGTGCAAGTCGCTCCCATAGCGGACAGGGGAATGGCTACACCTTC	CASRSHSGQGNGYTF